This TCR beta chain was documented in a study of shared clonotypes between healthy human individuals. About the study: Per donor, three plates held CD4 naive cells, three held CD4 memory, two held CD8 naive and one held CD8 memory. The study, taken as a whole, reports: Sorted-subset sequencing, rarefaction showed, was incomplete despite large depth.

V lost 2 bases to trimming and J lost 4 bases, with 16 bases between them. The CDR3 spans 15 residues. Germline V lookup: CDR1 SGHDT, CDR2 YYEEEE. As regards this clone: Its antigen is unknown.

Assay used: immunoSEQ multiplex PCR; TCRdb lists only in-frame clones, some missing. The sample lists roughly 2 million clones, 85% to 95% occurring once. The sequence was collected from a man between 18 and 29 years old in good health. The gene calls are TRBV5-6 and TRBJ2-7, with D tentatively TRBD1 or TRBD2 (5 bases each). Material: naive CD4+ T cells sorted from blood. Subset specified: CD45RA+ positively selected. CDR3 protein: CASSLSGRFGYEQYF. CDR3 DNA sequence: TGTGCCAGCAGCTTATCGGGACGGTTCGGGTACGAGCAGTACTTC.